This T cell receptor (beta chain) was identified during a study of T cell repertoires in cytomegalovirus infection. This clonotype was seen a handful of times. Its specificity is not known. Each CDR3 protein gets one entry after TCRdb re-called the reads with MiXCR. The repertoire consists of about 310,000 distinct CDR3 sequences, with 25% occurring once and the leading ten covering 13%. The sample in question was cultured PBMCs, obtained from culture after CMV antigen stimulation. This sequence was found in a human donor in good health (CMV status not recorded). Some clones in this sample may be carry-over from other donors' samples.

DNA for the CDR3: TGTGCCAGCAGCTTAGCCTCAGCGGGGGGCTATGGCTACACCTTC. This encodes CASSLASAGGYGYTF. The rearrangement joins TRBV7-9 to TRBJ1-2; weak D call: TRBD1 (5 bases). Germline CDR1 reads SEHNR; CDR2 reads FQNEAQ (reference sequence). Trimming shortened V by 0 bases and J by 4 bases, and 12 bases separated the two germline ends. CDR3 length: 15 amino acids.